This T cell receptor (beta chain) was profiled in a study of CD8+CD57+ T cells in acquired aplastic anemia (dated 2018 in TCRdb). For the wider study: Extracted DNA from sorted CD4+ and CD8+ cells averaged approximately 3 ug, ranging from roughly 0.2 to 30 ug. CD8+CD57+ expansion was defined as a frequency above the mean frequency observed in healthy subjects. Results and caveats for the whole study, not just this receptor: Between patients and healthy controls, no significant difference in CD8+ Simpson's diversity was found (P=0.060). Twenty-nine CD8+ CDR3 sequences were found in both patients and controls but appeared to be highly expressed in patients and within the immunodominant clones of the patients.

TCR beta VDJ combination and CDR3 sequence profiling used genomic DNA as the template. An Illumina HiSeq 2000 was the platform used for TCR repertoire sequencing. The original methods were these. TRBV/TRBJ rearrangement plots, CDR3 size and DJ length profiles, and Simpson's diversity index were used to assess repertoires. The immunodominant clone was defined as the most abundant DNA sequence in deep sequencing data. CDR3 amino acid sequences were checked for sharing between subjects and were compared against published repertoires and the VDJdb database. In TCRdb, the public reads were trimmed at Q25 with fastp and aligned with MiXCR, with productive beta chains retained. Every distinct CDR3 protein forms one entry, paired with its most common genes and DNA. TCRdb, not the original authors, processed these V and J calls. This sample holds 250,000 to 300,000 distinct CDR3 sequences; approximately 57% were observed only once. The ten largest clones represent under 1.5% of the sample.

Of note for this clonotype: No antigen is known for it. Nothing much larger sits one base from this clone, and base qualities are not available.

Patients chosen for sequencing had shown expansion of CD8+CD57+ cells by flow cytometry. Severe acquired aplastic anemia was diagnosed in all patients according to International Study of Aplastic Anemia and Agranulocytosis and Camitta criteria. No therapy had been received by the patients at the time of blood sampling. The study deep-sequenced TCR repertoires of sorted CD4+ and CD8+ blood T cells from severe aplastic anemia patients and healthy subjects. Patients were enrolled under clinicaltrials.gov protocols 00001620, 01623167, 00001397, 00071045, 00081523 and 00961064 in the USA. Ficoll-Paque density gradient centrifugation was used to isolate peripheral blood mononuclear cells. CD4+ and CD8+ T cells were sorted by FACS or magnetic beads before DNA extraction. The sequence derives from a human donor with aplastic anemia. Sequenced: sorted CD4+, CD8+, or CD8+CD57+ T cells (not recorded which) from PBMCs.

The DNA is as follows: TGTGCCAGCAGCTTAGCGTTACTAGCGAGTGAGACCCAGTACTTC. Translation gives CASSLALLASETQYF. The chain is encoded by TRBV7-2 joined to TRBJ2-5; TRBD2 matches 7 bases in the middle. Taken from cysteine to phenylalanine, the CDR3 has 15 residues. Only CDR3 DNA remains: 45 bases, in frame from the first base. For CDR1 and CDR2, the germline V gene lists SGHTA and FQGNSA. Germline trimming: 0 bases from V, 5 bases from J; junction bases outside gene matches: 6. The CDR3, completed at both ends by the reference TRBV7-2 and TRBJ2-5 genes, gives the full variable domain GAGVSQSPSNKVTEKGKDVELRCDPISGHTALYWYRQSLGQGLEFLIYFQGNSAPDKSGLPSDRFSAERTGGSVSTLTIQRTQQEDSAVYLCASSLALLASETQYFGPGTRLLVL.